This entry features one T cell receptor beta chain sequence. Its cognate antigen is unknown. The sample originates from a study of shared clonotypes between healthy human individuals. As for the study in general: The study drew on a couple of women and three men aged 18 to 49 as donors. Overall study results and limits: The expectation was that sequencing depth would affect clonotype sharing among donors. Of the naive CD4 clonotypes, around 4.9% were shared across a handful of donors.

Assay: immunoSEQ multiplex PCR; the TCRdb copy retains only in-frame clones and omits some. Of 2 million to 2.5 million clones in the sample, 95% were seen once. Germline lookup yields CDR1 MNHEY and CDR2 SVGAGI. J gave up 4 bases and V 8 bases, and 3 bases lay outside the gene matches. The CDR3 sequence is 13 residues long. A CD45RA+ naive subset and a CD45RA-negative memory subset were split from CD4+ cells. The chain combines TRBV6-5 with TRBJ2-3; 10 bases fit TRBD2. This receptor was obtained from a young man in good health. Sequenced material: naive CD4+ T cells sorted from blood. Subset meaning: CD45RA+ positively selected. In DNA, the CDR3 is TGTGCCAGCGCGCTAGCGGGAGCAGATACGCAGTATTTT. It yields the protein CASALAGADTQYF.